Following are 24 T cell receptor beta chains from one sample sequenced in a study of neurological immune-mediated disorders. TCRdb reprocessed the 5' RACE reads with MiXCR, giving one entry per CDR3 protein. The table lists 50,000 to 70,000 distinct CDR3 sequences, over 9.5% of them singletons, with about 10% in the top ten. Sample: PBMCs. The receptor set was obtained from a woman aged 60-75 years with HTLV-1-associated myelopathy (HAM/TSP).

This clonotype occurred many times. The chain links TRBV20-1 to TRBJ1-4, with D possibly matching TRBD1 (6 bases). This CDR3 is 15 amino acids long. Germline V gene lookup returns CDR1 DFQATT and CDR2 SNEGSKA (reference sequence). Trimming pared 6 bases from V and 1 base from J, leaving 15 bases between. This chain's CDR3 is CSATTGFLTNEKLFF. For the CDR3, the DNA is TGCAGTGCCACGACAGGATTCTTAACTAATGAAAAACTGTTTTTT.

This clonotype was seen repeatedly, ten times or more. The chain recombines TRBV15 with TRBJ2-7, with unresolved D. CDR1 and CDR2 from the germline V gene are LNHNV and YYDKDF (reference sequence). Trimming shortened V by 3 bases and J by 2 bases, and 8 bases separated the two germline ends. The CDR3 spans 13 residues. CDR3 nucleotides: TGTGCCACCAGCAGGACGCTGACCTACGAGCAGTACTTC. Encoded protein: CATSRTLTYEQYF. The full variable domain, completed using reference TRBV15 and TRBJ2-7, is DAMVIQNPRYQVTQFGKPVTLSCSQTLNHNVMYWYQQKSSQAPKLLFHYYDKDFNNEADTPDNFQSRRPNTSFCFLDIRSPGLGDTAMYLCATSRTLTYEQYFGPGTRLTVT.

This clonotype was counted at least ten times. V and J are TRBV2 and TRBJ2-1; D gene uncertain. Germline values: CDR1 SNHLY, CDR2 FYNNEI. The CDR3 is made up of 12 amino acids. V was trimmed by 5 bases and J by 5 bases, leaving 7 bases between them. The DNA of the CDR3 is TGTGCCAGCAGTTCAGAGGACAATGAGCAGTTCTTC. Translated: CASSSEDNEQFF.

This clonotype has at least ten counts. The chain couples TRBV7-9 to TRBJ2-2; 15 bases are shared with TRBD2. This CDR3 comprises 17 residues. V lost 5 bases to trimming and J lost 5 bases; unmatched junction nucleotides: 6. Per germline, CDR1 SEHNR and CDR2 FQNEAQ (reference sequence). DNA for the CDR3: TGTGCCAGCAGCATGCCCGGGACTAGCGGGGGGACCGGGGAGCTGTTTTTT. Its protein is CASSMPGTSGGTGELFF.

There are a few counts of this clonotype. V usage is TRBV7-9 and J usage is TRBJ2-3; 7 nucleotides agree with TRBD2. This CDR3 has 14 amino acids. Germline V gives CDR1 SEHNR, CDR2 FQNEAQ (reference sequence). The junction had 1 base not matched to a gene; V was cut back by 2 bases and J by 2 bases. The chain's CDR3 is CASSLQRDTDTQYF. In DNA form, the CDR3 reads TGTGCCAGCAGCTTACAGCGGGACACAGATACGCAGTATTTT.

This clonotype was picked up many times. The CDR3 loop is CASSLLAGGLERNTGELFF. DNA for the CDR3: TGTGCCAGCAGCCTCCTAGCGGGAGGGCTGGAAAGGAACACCGGGGAGCTGTTTTTT. The rearrangement joins TRBV7-2 to TRBJ2-2; 12 nucleotides align to TRBD2. This CDR3 comprises 19 residues. V gave up 5 bases and J gave up 1 base; unmatched junction bases: 11. CDR1 is SGHTA and CDR2 is FQGNSA in the germline V gene.

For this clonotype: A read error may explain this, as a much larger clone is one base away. CDR3: CSASRIAGTEQFF. The CDR3 nucleotides are TGCAGTGCTAGCCGCATAGCGGGAACTGAGCAGTTCTTC. The chain uses TRBV20-1 and TRBJ2-1, with 8 positions matching TRBD2. Germline V lookup: CDR1 DFQATT, CDR2 SNEGSKA (reference sequence). CDR3 length equals 13 residues. J gave up 9 bases and V 3 bases, and 7 bases lay outside the gene matches.

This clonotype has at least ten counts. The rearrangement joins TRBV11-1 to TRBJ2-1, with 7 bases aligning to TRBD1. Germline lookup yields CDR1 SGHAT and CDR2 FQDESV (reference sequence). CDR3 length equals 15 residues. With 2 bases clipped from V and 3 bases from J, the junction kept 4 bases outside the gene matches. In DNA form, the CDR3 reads TGTGCCAGCAGCTTAAGGGGGCCCAACTACAATGAGCAGTTCTTC. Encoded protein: CASSLRGPNYNEQFF.

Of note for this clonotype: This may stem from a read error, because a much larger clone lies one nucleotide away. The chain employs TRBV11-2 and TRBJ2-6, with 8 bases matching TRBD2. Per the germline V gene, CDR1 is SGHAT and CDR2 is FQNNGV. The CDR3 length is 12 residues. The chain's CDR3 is CASTREANVLNF. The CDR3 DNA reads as TGTGCCAGCACGCGGGAGGCCAACGTCCTGAATTTC.

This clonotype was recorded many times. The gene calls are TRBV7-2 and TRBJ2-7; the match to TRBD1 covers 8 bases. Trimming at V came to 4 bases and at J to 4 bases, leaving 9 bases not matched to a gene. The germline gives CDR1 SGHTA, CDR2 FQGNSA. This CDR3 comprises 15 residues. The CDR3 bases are TGTGCCAGCAGCTCCATCCGAGGACAGGGATACGAGCAGTACTTC. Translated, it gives CASSSIRGQGYEQYF.

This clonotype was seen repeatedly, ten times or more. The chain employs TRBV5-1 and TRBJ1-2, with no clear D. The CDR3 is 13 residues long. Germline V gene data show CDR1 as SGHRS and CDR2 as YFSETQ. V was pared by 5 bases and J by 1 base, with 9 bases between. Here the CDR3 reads CASRRADNYGYTF. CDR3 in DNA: TGCGCCAGCAGAAGAGCCGATAACTATGGCTACACCTTC.

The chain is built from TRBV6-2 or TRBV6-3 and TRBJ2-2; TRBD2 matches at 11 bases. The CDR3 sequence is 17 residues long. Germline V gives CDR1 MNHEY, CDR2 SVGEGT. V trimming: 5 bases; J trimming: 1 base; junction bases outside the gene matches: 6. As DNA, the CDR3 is TGTGCCAGCAGTAACCTCCTAGCGGGAGGGAACACCGGGGAGCTGTTTTTT. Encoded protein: CASSNLLAGGNTGELFF.

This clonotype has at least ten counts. The CDR3 region is CASSLDLSGNTIYF. CDR3 nucleotides: TGTGCCAGCAGTTTAGACCTCTCTGGAAACACCATATATTTT. The chain employs TRBV12-3 or TRBV12-4 and TRBJ1-3; no firm D call. This CDR3 is 14 amino acids long. Trimming pared 1 base from V and 0 bases from J, leaving 4 bases between.

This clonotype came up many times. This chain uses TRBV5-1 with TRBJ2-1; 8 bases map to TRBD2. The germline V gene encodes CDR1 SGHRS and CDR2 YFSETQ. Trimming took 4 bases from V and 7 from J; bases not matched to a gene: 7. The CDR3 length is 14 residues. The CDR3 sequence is CASSQTAGGNEQFF. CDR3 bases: TGCGCCAGCAGCCAGACGGCGGGGGGAAATGAGCAGTTCTTC.

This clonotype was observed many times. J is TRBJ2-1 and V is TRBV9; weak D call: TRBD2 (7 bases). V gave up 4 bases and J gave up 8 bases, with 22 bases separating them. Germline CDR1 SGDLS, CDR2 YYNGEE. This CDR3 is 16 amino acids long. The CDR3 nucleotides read TGTGCCAGCAGCCCCCACGAGGGGGGGCGCGGGGATGAGCAGTTCTTC. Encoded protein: CASSPHEGGRGDEQFF.

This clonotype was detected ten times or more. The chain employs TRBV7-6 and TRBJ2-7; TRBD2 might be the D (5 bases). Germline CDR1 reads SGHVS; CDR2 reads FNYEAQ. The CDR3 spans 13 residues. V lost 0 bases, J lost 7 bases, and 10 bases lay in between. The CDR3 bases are TGTGCCAGCAGCTTAGCGGGAGCAGAGGAGCAGTACTTC. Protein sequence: CASSLAGAEEQYF. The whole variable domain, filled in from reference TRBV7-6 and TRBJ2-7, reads GAGVSQSPRYKVTKRGQDVALRCDPISGHVSLYWYRQALGQGPEFLTYFNYEAQQDKSGLPNDRFSAERPEGSISTLTIQRTEQRDSAMYRCASSLAGAEEQYFGPGTRLTVT.

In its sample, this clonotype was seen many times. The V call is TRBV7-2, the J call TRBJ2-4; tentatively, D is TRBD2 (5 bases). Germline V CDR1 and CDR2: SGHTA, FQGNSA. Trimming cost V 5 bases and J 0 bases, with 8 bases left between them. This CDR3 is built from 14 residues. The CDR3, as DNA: TGTGCCAGCAGCCCCGGGGTAGCCAAAAACATTCAGTACTTC. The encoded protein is CASSPGVAKNIQYF.

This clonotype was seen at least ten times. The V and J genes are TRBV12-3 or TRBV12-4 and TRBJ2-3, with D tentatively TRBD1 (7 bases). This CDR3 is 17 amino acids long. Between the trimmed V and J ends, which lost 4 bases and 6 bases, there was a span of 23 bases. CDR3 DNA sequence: TGTGCCAGCAGTTCACCCGGGAGCCGAAGGGGGCCTGATACGCAGTATTTT. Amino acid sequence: CASSSPGSRRGPDTQYF.

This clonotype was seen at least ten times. The CDR3 spells CASSLSGGGGNEQFF. The CDR3 DNA reads TGTGCCAGCAGCCTGTCCGGGGGAGGGGGGAATGAGCAGTTCTTC. The V gene is TRBV7-2, the J gene TRBJ2-1; TRBD2 might be the D (7 bases). Germline-derived CDR1 and CDR2 are SGHTA and FQGNSA. This CDR3 comprises 15 residues. With 5 bases removed from V and 7 bases from J, the gap between germline ends came to 18 bases.

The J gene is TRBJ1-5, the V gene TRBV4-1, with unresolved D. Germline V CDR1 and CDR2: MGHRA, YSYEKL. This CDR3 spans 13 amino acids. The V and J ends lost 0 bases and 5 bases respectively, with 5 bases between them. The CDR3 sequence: CASSQDDYQPQHF. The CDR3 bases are TGCGCCAGCAGCCAAGATGACTATCAGCCCCAGCATTTT.

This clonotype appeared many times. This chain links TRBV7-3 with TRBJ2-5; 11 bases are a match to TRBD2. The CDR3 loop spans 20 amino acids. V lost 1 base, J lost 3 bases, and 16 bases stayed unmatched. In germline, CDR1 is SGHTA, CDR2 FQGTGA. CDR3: CASSLRGGERILAGEETQYF. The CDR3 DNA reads TGTGCCAGCAGCTTAAGGGGTGGCGAGAGGATACTAGCGGGAGAAGAGACCCAGTACTTC.

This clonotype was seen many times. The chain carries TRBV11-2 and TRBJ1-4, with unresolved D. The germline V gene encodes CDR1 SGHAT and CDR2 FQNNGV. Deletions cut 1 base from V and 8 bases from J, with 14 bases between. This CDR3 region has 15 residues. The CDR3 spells CASSLAPGNREKLFF. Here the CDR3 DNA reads TGTGCCAGCAGCTTAGCCCCCGGCAATCGGGAAAAACTGTTTTTT.

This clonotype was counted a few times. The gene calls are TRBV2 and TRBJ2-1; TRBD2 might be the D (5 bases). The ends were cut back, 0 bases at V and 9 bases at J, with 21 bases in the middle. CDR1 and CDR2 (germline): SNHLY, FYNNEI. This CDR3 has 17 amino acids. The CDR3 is CASSEARVRTPAGEQFF. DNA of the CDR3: TGTGCCAGCAGTGAAGCTAGGGTCCGGACCCCGGCGGGTGAGCAGTTCTTC.

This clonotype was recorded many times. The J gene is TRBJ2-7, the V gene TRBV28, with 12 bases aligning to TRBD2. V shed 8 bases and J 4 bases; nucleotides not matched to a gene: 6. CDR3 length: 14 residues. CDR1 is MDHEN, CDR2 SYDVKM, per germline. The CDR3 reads CASLAGGPIYEQYF. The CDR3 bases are TGTGCCAGCCTAGCGGGAGGGCCCATTTACGAGCAGTACTTC.